The rows below give T cell receptor beta chains drawn from one sample of a study of shared clonotypes between healthy human individuals. Assay: immunoSEQ multiplex PCR; the TCRdb copy retains only in-frame clones and omits some. In the table there are about 460,000 clones, 75% to 80% of which are singletons. Sequenced sample: PBMCs. Receptor source: a woman aged 40 to 49 in good health. Some clones in this sample may be carry-over from other donors' samples. Each CDR3 is given without its conserved first and last residue. D genes are given only for firm matches.

cdr3_aa j_call cdr3_length d_call v_call
ASLSGRAGDEQF TRBJ2-1 12 TRBD2 TRBV7-2
ASSFPRDTQY TRBJ2-3 10 - TRBV7-2
AISGLAGGDTQY TRBJ2-3 12 TRBD2 TRBV10-3
ASSGTTGSYEQY TRBJ2-7 12 - TRBV7-9
ASSQGQGGSQPQH TRBJ1-5 13 TRBD1 TRBV14
ASSFSGPTEQF TRBJ2-1 11 - TRBV11-3
ASSPGRGQNRQETQY TRBJ2-5 15 TRBD1 TRBV5-1
SVRTGGSYYGYT TRBJ1-2 12 TRBD1 TRBV29-1
ASSPNSEGTTYGYT TRBJ1-2 14 - TRBV27
ASSSGRDTQY TRBJ2-3 10 - TRBV28
ASSLSRTQY TRBJ2-3 9 - TRBV28
SVRGLAGKVGELF TRBJ2-2 13 TRBD2 TRBV29-1
ASSFDTTNQPQH TRBJ1-5 12 - TRBV5-1
ASSPPGLSYEQY TRBJ2-7 12 - TRBV7-6
ASSQDGAQGARLF TRBJ1-4 13 TRBD1 TRBV4-2
AISESGVGAMDQPQH TRBJ1-5 15 - TRBV10-3
ASSELASGSYFLAKNIQY TRBJ2-4 18 TRBD2 TRBV2
ASSYDLNTGELF TRBJ2-2 12 - TRBV7-2
ASSPQQDSYEQY TRBJ2-7 12 - TRBV5-4
ASSQGQTLDGNTIY TRBJ1-3 14 - TRBV4-1
ASSFGLGNEQF TRBJ2-1 11 - TRBV11-1
SVESGHEQF TRBJ2-1 9 - TRBV29-1
SVGSSGSYEQY TRBJ2-7 11 TRBD2 TRBV29-1
ASNRGTYGYT TRBJ1-2 10 TRBD1 TRBV2
AWRGLRTGELF TRBJ2-2 11 - TRBV30
ASSLLGQMNTGELF TRBJ2-2 14 TRBD1 TRBV5-1
ASSEGTGSGEQY TRBJ2-7 12 TRBD1 TRBV6-1
ASSQGLKGNTGELF TRBJ2-2 14 - TRBV4-1
ASSLAARGNGEQF TRBJ2-1 13 - TRBV7-2
ASSSDTEAF TRBJ1-1 9 - TRBV19
ASSPSGTVSSGNTIY TRBJ1-3 15 TRBD1 TRBV4-1
ASSLNSGSTEQF TRBJ2-1 12 - TRBV5-1
ASGLAGVRGELF TRBJ2-2 12 TRBD2 TRBV5-1
ASSPQGEGGYT TRBJ1-2 11 - TRBV9
ASSLVGGVNEKLF TRBJ1-4 13 - TRBV11-2
SAPSSTEAF TRBJ1-1 9 - TRBV20-1
ASSHRQSQGTGELF TRBJ2-2 14 - TRBV5-1
ASSFLGETGGYT TRBJ1-2 12 - TRBV27
ASSSTSGRRAGELF TRBJ2-2 14 TRBD2 TRBV5-1
ATRGTSGSGVDTQY TRBJ2-3 14 TRBD2 TRBV15
ASSFRGLGYGYT TRBJ1-2 12 TRBD1 TRBV28
ASSWTSGSGDTQY TRBJ2-3 13 TRBD2 TRBV11-2
SVEGRLARNEQF TRBJ2-1 12 TRBD2 TRBV29-1
ASSYSIWGAGGYT TRBJ1-2 13 - TRBV6-5
ASSLVGTGGGYT TRBJ1-2 12 TRBD1 TRBV7-9
ASSLTSGRTGTGELF TRBJ2-2 15 TRBD2 TRBV5-1
ASSPRDSRQGSGAEKLF TRBJ1-4 17 TRBD1 TRBV7-9
ASSSPRAGSYGYT TRBJ1-2 13 - TRBV6-5
ASSPYGGQPQH TRBJ1-5 11 - TRBV19
ASSKVASGRSLPTNTGELF TRBJ2-2 19 - TRBV21-1
ASSLQAGGPPYNEQF TRBJ2-1 15 TRBD2 TRBV7-2
ASTSGRGQGTKKTQY TRBJ2-5 15 TRBD1 TRBV27
ASSQDVHTRDT TRBJ1-2 11 - TRBV4-2
ASRPDSNYGYT TRBJ1-2 11 - TRBV5-5
ASSRSGLADTDTQY TRBJ2-3 14 TRBD2 TRBV4-2
ASSPHGRRLV TRBJ2-1 10 TRBD2 TRBV7-9
ASSSPPWGYT TRBJ1-2 10 - TRBV6-5
ASTPAGRGSPLH TRBJ1-6 12 - TRBV6-6
ASSPGPGREVNQPQH TRBJ1-5 15 - TRBV19